Below, 28 T cell receptor beta chains from the same sample are listed, as sequenced in a study of blood T cell repertoires in COVID-19. TCRdb keeps only in-frame clones here, not all; method: immunoSEQ multiplex PCR. The sample has about 200,000 clones, around 80% seen once; the top ten hold roughly a sixth. The sequenced material came from PBMCs or T cells enriched from blood (not recorded which). Source of these receptors: a woman aged 45-65 years with acute COVID-19.

There are a few counts of this clone. The chain is built from TRBV28 and TRBJ1-2; D is possibly TRBD1 (6 bases). V was shortened by 6 bases and J by 3 bases, with 14 bases between the two germline ends. Germline CDR1 MDHEN, CDR2 SYDVKM. CDR3 length: 14 amino acids. CDR3 coding DNA: TGTGCCAGCAGAAAACAGGGCCTCGACTATGGCTACACCTTC. Translation: CASRKQGLDYGYTF.

This chain joins TRBV6-2 or TRBV6-3 and TRBJ2-5, with TRBD2 as a possible D gene (6 bases). The germline V gene has CDR1 MNHEY and CDR2 SVGEGT. Trimming pared 2 bases from V and 2 bases from J, leaving 12 bases between. The CDR3 has 15 residues. Here the CDR3 DNA reads TGTGCCAGCAGTTACGATAAGAGCGGGCAAGAGACCCAGTACTTC. The encoded protein is CASSYDKSGQETQYF.

The chain's CDR3 is CASSTGTTNTEAFF. The DNA for the CDR3 is TGTGCCAGCAGCACTGGGACAACTAACACTGAAGCTTTCTTT. The J gene is TRBJ1-1, the V gene TRBV28; possible D gene TRBD1, 6 bases. The V and J ends lost 6 bases and 2 bases respectively, with 13 bases between them. This CDR3 region has 14 residues. CDR1 MDHEN and CDR2 SYDVKM come from the germline V gene.

This clone is a singleton in its sample. The chain joins TRBV2 to TRBJ2-4; 13 nucleotides align to TRBD2. The V gene's germline CDR1 is SNHLY and CDR2 FYNNEI. The CDR3 length is 17 residues. V lost 5 bases, J lost 0 bases, and 4 bases stayed unmatched. The CDR3 loop is CASSWTSGGVAKNIQYF. The CDR3 bases are TGTGCCAGCAGTTGGACTAGCGGGGGAGTAGCCAAAAACATTCAGTACTTC.

The rearrangement uses TRBV11-2 and TRBJ2-7; 7 bases agree with TRBD1. CDR1 is SGHAT, CDR2 FQNNGV, per germline. The ends lost 2 bases at V and 0 bases at J; junction bases unmatched: 10. The CDR3 is 17 residues long. The CDR3 nucleotides read TGTGCCAGCAGCTTAAGGGGTGGGGGACAGAGCTCCTACGAGCAGTACGTC. Encoded protein: CASSLRGGGQSSYEQYV.

The gene calls are TRBV6-2 or TRBV6-3 and TRBJ1-6, with D possibly TRBD1 on 5 matching bases. There are 15 residues in the CDR3. The V gene's germline CDR1 is MNHEY and CDR2 SVGEGT. The V gene lost 1 base and the J gene lost 9 bases, with 13 bases spanning the gap. This CDR3 reads CASSYYGGELSPLHF. In DNA form, the CDR3 reads TGTGCCAGCAGTTACTACGGGGGAGAGCTTTCACCCCTCCACTTT.

The CDR3 nucleotides read TGTGCCAGCAGTTTCCGGGGGGTCCGTCCGTACGAGCAGTACGTC. Residues: CASSFRGVRPYEQYV. The V and J genes are TRBV28 and TRBJ2-7; 7 bases match TRBD2. V gave up 3 bases and J gave up 4 bases; unmatched junction bases: 9. Germline loops: CDR1 MDHEN, CDR2 SYDVKM. This CDR3 is built from 15 residues.

V usage is TRBV7-3 and J usage is TRBJ1-1; unclear D gene. The CDR3 is 14 residues long. Germline-derived CDR1 and CDR2 are SGHTA and FQGTGA. V was shortened by 5 bases and J by 2 bases, with 12 bases between the two germline ends. Written as DNA, the CDR3 is TGTGCCAGCAGCCCAGGCCATTCCAACACTGAAGCTTTCTTT. It yields the protein CASSPGHSNTEAFF.

The chain is built from TRBV11-3 and TRBJ2-3, with 9 bases matching TRBD2. V shed 4 bases, J shed 9 bases, and the junction held 11 bases outside the gene matches. The CDR3 has 15 residues. Germline V gene lookup returns CDR1 SGHNT and CDR2 YENEEA. CDR3 sequence (DNA): TGTGCCAGCAGCTCGCAGGCTAGCGGGGTGACGACGCAGTATTTT. The encoded protein is CASSSQASGVTTQYF.

The chain recombines TRBV6-5 with TRBJ1-3, with TRBD1 matching over 9 bases. Germline V gene lookup returns CDR1 MNHEY and CDR2 SVGAGI. Trimming at V came to 5 bases and at J to 3 bases, leaving 5 bases not matched to a gene. The CDR3 extends over 15 amino acids. The CDR3 spells CASSHRDRVGNTIYF. CDR3 DNA sequence: TGTGCCAGCAGTCACCGGGACAGGGTTGGAAACACCATATATTTT.

The chain has TRBV7-8 and TRBJ1-1; the D gene is possibly TRBD1 (5 bases). Germline V CDR1 and CDR2: SGHVS, FQNEAQ. V shed 5 bases and J shed 4 bases, with 17 bases lying between them. The CDR3 covers 15 residues. The CDR3 nucleotides read TGTGCCAGCAGCCCCACGGAGGGGCATAGCACTGAAGCTTTCTTT. Translation: CASSPTEGHSTEAFF.

The chain links TRBV28 to TRBJ2-4; the D gene is possibly TRBD1 (5 bases). Germline loops: CDR1 MDHEN, CDR2 SYDVKM. V lost 3 bases to trimming and J lost 3 bases, with 9 bases between them. This CDR3 comprises 14 residues. The chain's CDR3 is CASSFADSKNIQYF. The CDR3 DNA follows: TGTGCCAGCAGTTTTGCAGACAGCAAAAACATTCAGTACTTC.

This clone was observed a handful of times. The chain employs TRBV20-1 and TRBJ1-5; tentatively, D is TRBD1 (6 bases). Germline V gives CDR1 DFQATT, CDR2 SNEGSKA (reference sequence). CDR3 length equals 14 residues. V was trimmed by 3 bases and J by 0 bases, leaving 9 bases between them. In DNA form, the CDR3 reads TGCAGTGCTAGTGAAGGGGGTAGCAATCAGCCCCAGCATTTT. Amino acid sequence: CSASEGGSNQPQHF.

The rearrangement uses TRBV9 and TRBJ2-4; TRBD2 is a possible D gene (5 bases). The CDR3 consists of 11 residues. Per the germline V gene, CDR1 is SGDLS and CDR2 is YYNGEE. Trimming cost V 3 bases and J 7 bases, with 5 bases left between them. In DNA form, the CDR3 reads TGTGCCAGCAGCGCGGGGAACATTCAGTACTTC. Protein product: CASSAGNIQYF.

V usage is TRBV3-1 (or the pseudogene TRBV3-2) and J usage is TRBJ2-7; TRBD1 is a possible D gene (6 bases). CDR3 size: 16 residues. V was pared by 4 bases and J by 3 bases, with 19 bases between. Germline CDR1 and CDR2: LGHDT and YNNKEL (reference sequence). CDR3 residues: CASSRSADRLVYEQYV. The CDR3 DNA reads TGTGCCAGCAGCCGGAGTGCGGACAGACTCGTCTACGAGCAGTACGTC.

V and J are TRBV5-4 and TRBJ1-2, with D perhaps TRBD1 (5 bases). Trimming stripped 0 bases from V and 1 base from J, with 16 bases between. The CDR3 extends over 17 amino acids. The germline CDR1 and CDR2 sequences are SGHNT and YYREEE (reference sequence). In DNA form, the CDR3 reads TGTGCCAGCAGCTTGGTGCGGGGCTTCTCGAATAACTATGGCTACACCTTC. Protein sequence: CASSLVRGFSNNYGYTF.

The chain joins TRBV4-2 to TRBJ1-6; D may be TRBD1 (5 bases). Looked up from germline, CDR1 is LGHNA and CDR2 is YNFKEQ. The germline V and J ends were trimmed by 1 base and 8 bases, with 12 bases remaining between them. The CDR3 covers 15 residues. This chain's CDR3 is CASSQAGIGDSPLHF. CDR3 in DNA: TGTGCCAGCAGCCAAGCCGGAATAGGGGATTCACCCCTCCACTTT.

This clone was detected only a few times. J is TRBJ2-3 and V is TRBV30; weak D call: TRBD1 (7 bases). The CDR3 extends over 15 amino acids. Trimming stripped 5 bases from V and 0 bases from J, with 15 bases between. Germline CDR1 and CDR2: GTSNPN and SVGIG (reference sequence). The DNA for the CDR3 is TGTGCCTGGGGCTCGCAGGGGGGTAGCACAGATACGCAGTATTTT. The encoded protein is CAWGSQGGSTDTQYF.

The chain combines TRBV21-1 with TRBJ1-4; the table assigns TRBD1, which was not confirmed against the DNA. TRBV21-1 is a pseudogene segment. The CDR3 sequence is 18 residues long. The CDR3, as DNA: TGTGCCAGCAGCCCAACAGGGCGCATTTCTGCAACTAATGAAAAACTGTTTTTT. It codes for CASSPTGRISATNEKLFF.

The V and J genes are TRBV5-1 and TRBJ2-2, with 7 bases fitting TRBD2. Germline loops: CDR1 SGHRS, CDR2 YFSETQ. J gave up 0 bases and V 0 bases, and 2 bases lay outside the gene matches. The CDR3 has 16 amino acids. The CDR3 protein is CASSLVGGTNTGELFF. DNA of the CDR3: TGCGCCAGCAGCTTGGTGGGGGGGACGAACACCGGGGAGCTGTTTTTT.

The V and J genes are TRBV4-3 and TRBJ2-1; TRBD2 agrees at 7 bases. From germline, CDR1 is LGHNA and CDR2 YSLEER. Trimming at V came to 0 bases and at J to 4 bases, leaving 9 bases not matched to a gene. There are 17 residues in the CDR3. This CDR3 is CASSQDYIAGGYNEQFF. DNA for the CDR3: TGCGCCAGCAGCCAAGATTATATAGCGGGCGGGTACAATGAGCAGTTCTTC.

For this clone: Mismatch with germline at one junction end may stem from a read error. V gene TRBV19 combines with J gene TRBJ1-1, with a tentative D call TRBD1 (5 bases). CDR3 length: 14 amino acids. CDR1 and CDR2 (germline): LNHDA, SQIVND (reference sequence). CDR3 in amino acids: CASSTPGRSTEAFF. CDR3 nucleotide sequence: TGTGCTAGTAGTACCCCAGGGAGGAGCACTGAAGCTTTCTTT.

This clone turned up a few times. V gene TRBV19 combines with J gene TRBJ1-1; D gene ambiguous. The V end was cut by 3 bases, the J end by 2 bases, with 7 bases between. This CDR3 spans 13 amino acids. Looked up from germline, CDR1 is LNHDA and CDR2 is SQIVND (reference sequence). The CDR3 DNA follows: TGTGCCAGTAGTATGGAGATTAACACTGAAGCTTTCTTT. It encodes CASSMEINTEAFF.

The chain joins TRBV7-2 to TRBJ1-4; tentatively, D is TRBD1 (5 bases). Germline assignment: CDR1 SGHTA and CDR2 FQGNSA. The V and J ends lost 5 bases and 8 bases respectively, with 12 bases between them. The CDR3 contains 13 residues. The CDR3 loop reads CASSGYRNEKLFF. Here the CDR3 DNA reads TGTGCCAGCAGCGGATACAGGAACGAAAAACTGTTTTTT. The full variable domain, completed using reference TRBV7-2 and TRBJ1-4, is GAGVSQSPSNKVTEKGKDVELRCDPISGHTALYWYRQSLGQGLEFLIYFQGNSAPDKSGLPSDRFSAERTGGSVSTLTIQRTQQEDSAVYLCASSGYRNEKLFFGSGTQLSVL.

This rearrangement joins TRBV6-5 to TRBJ1-1; D is ambiguous. Germline assignment: CDR1 MNHEY and CDR2 SVGAGI. The CDR3 length is 12 residues. Trimming took 5 bases from V and 1 from J, leaving 5 bases between them. CDR3 protein: CASSPQNTEAFF. The CDR3 bases are TGTGCCAGCAGTCCCCAGAACACTGAAGCTTTCTTT.

The V gene is TRBV7-2, the J gene TRBJ1-2; D possibly corresponds to TRBD1 (5 bases). This CDR3 spans 19 amino acids. Germline lookup yields CDR1 SGHTA and CDR2 FQGNSA. V lost 2 bases and J 0 bases, leaving 22 bases between the germline ends. The CDR3 sequence is CASSLSLARGAQANYGYTF. CDR3 nucleotides: TGTGCCAGCAGCTTATCTTTGGCAAGGGGCGCACAAGCTAACTATGGCTACACCTTC.

This clone was seen only a few times. V is TRBV9 and J is TRBJ1-1, with D possibly TRBD1 on 5 matching bases. CDR1 SGDLS and CDR2 YYNGEE come from the germline V gene. V dropped 1 base and J dropped 7 bases, with 14 bases sitting between them. CDR3 size: 14 residues. As DNA, the CDR3 is TGTGCCAGCAGCGTACCACCAGGGATGAATGAAGCTTTCTTT. Translated: CASSVPPGMNEAFF.

V gene TRBV18 combines with J gene TRBJ2-7; D ambiguous. Germline V gene data show CDR1 as KGHSH and CDR2 as LQKENI. V was trimmed by 0 bases and J by 1 base, leaving 10 bases between them. The CDR3 totals 15 residues. The CDR3 here is CASSPPSGSSYEQYV. CDR3 DNA: TGTGCCAGCTCACCACCTTCAGGCTCGTCCTACGAGCAGTACGTC.